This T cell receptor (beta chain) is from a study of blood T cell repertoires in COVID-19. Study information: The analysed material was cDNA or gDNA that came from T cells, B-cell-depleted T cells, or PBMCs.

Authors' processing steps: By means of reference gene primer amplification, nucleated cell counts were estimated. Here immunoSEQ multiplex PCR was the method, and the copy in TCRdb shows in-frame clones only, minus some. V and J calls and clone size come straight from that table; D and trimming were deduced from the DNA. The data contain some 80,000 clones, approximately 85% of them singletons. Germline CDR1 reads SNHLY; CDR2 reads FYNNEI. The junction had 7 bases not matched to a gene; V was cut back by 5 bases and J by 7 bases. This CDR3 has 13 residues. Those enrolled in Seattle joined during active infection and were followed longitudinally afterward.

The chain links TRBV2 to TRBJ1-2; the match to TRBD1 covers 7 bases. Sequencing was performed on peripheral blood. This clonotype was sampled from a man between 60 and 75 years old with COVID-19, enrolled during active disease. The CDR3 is CASSYLRDSGYTF. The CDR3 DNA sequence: TGTGCCAGCAGTTATCTTAGGGACAGTGGCTACACCTTC.